Described below is a single TCR beta chain sequence and its context. The data derive from a study of T cell changes during pregnancy in multiple sclerosis. The method was immunoSEQ multiplex PCR; TCRdb's version includes in-frame clones alone and lacks a portion of them. The repertoire holds under 70,000 clones, with about nine tenths as singletons. The sequencing used peripheral blood, collected in the third trimester of pregnancy. This receptor was taken from a female donor in good health, enrolled as a control in a pregnancy study.

Here the CDR3 DNA reads TGTGCCAGTAGCTATGGGACAGGGGGTTACGAGCAGTACTTC. Translated, it gives CASSYGTGGYEQYF. The chain links TRBV19 to TRBJ2-7, with 11 bases aligning to TRBD1. Germline V gives CDR1 LNHDA, CDR2 SQIVND (reference sequence). Trimming removed 6 bases from V and 4 bases from J; junction bases left unmatched: 5. The CDR3 covers 14 residues.